The 31 T cell receptor beta chains below were found in one sample sequenced in a study of early T cells in non-severe SARS-CoV-2 infection. TCRdb itself ran the 5' RACE reads through MiXCR, one entry per CDR3 protein. In the table there are more than 65,000 distinct CDR3 sequences, over 10% of which are singletons. Here the sequenced sample was whole blood, taken at baseline. These receptors all stem from an adult who was a healthcare worker with PCR-confirmed SARS-CoV-2 infection or an uninfected control (not recorded which).

The chain links TRBV6-5 to TRBJ1-1, with unresolved D. The CDR3 length is 13 residues. The V and J ends lost 8 bases and 3 bases respectively, with 13 bases between them. Germline assignment: CDR1 MNHEY and CDR2 SVGAGI. This chain's CDR3 is CASCRAGDTEAFF. For the CDR3, the DNA is TGTGCCAGCTGTAGGGCTGGGGACACTGAAGCTTTCTTT.

This clonotype was detected a few times. This sequence joins TRBV12-3 or TRBV12-4 and TRBJ1-1; possibly TRBD1 for D (6 bases). The CDR3 has 15 residues. Trimming shortened V by 5 bases and J by 0 bases, and 13 bases separated the two germline ends. Here the CDR3 reads CASSPQGYMNTEAFF. The CDR3 nucleotides read TGTGCCAGCAGTCCACAGGGTTACATGAACACTGAAGCTTTCTTT.

In this sample, this clonotype turned up a few times. The gene calls are TRBV11-2 and TRBJ2-6; the D gene could be TRBD1 or TRBD2 (5 bases each). The CDR3 runs to 14 residues. Looked up from germline, CDR1 is SGHAT and CDR2 is FQNNGV. Trimming removed 5 bases from V and 2 bases from J, with 7 bases in between. CDR3 DNA: TGTGCCAGCAGCGGGGGAGCTGGGGCCAACGTCCTGACTTTC. Its translation is CASSGGAGANVLTF.

This clonotype occurred many times. The V gene is TRBV6-2 or TRBV6-3, the J gene TRBJ2-7; possible D gene TRBD2, 6 bases. V lost 2 bases to trimming and J lost 5 bases, with 22 bases between them. The germline V gene has CDR1 MNHEY and CDR2 SVGEGT. The CDR3 has 17 residues. The CDR3, as DNA: TGTGCCAGCAGTTACGGTGCGTTGCGGGGTGAGTCCCACGAGCAGTACTTC. It encodes CASSYGALRGESHEQYF.

The chain employs TRBV10-2 and TRBJ2-5; the match to TRBD1 covers 11 bases. In germline, CDR1 is WSHSY, CDR2 SAAADI. The CDR3 length is 14 residues. The V segment lost 5 bases and the J segment 9 bases; nucleotides outside the gene matches: 8. CDR3 sequence (DNA): TGCGCCAGCAGTTCCGGGACAGGGGGTAGTGCCCAGTACTTC. Amino acid sequence: CASSSGTGGSAQYF.

The V call is TRBV28, the J call TRBJ2-3; D is possibly TRBD2 (7 bases). V was trimmed by 10 bases and J by 5 bases, leaving 19 bases between them. There are 14 residues in the CDR3. Germline CDR1 reads MDHEN; CDR2 reads SYDVKM. CDR3 bases: TGTGCCACCTCGGAGGGGGGGCCCGGAGATACGCAGTATTTT. It specifies CATSEGGPGDTQYF.

The gene calls are TRBV5-6 and TRBJ2-5; a weak D match, TRBD2 (5 bases). The CDR3 consists of 13 residues. The V gene's germline CDR1 is SGHDT and CDR2 YYEEEE. Trimming removed 2 bases at V and 9 bases at J, with 14 bases between. The CDR3 region is CASSFPGSRAQYF. The DNA of the CDR3 is TGTGCCAGCAGCTTTCCGGGGTCTAGGGCCCAGTACTTC.

This clonotype was seen repeatedly, ten times or more. The chain links TRBV13 to TRBJ1-1; the match to TRBD1 covers 11 bases. The germline V gene has CDR1 PRHDT and CDR2 FYEKMQ (reference sequence). Germline trimming cut 5 bases from V and 2 bases from J; bases unmatched to any gene: 7. CDR3 size: 16 residues. The CDR3 loop reads CASSPTGTGGNTEAFF. The CDR3 region has the DNA TGTGCCAGCAGCCCTACCGGGACAGGGGGAAACACTGAAGCTTTCTTT.

This clonotype was detected a few times. CDR3 residues: CASSPPQPGLTTDTQYF. CDR3 sequence (DNA): TGTGCCAGCAGTCCTCCCCAACCGGGACTAACGACAGATACGCAGTATTTT. V usage is TRBV27 and J usage is TRBJ2-3, with TRBD2 matching over 7 bases. The V segment lost 5 bases and the J segment 3 bases; nucleotides outside the gene matches: 14. The length of the CDR3 is 17 residues. The germline V gene has CDR1 MNHEY and CDR2 SMNVEV (reference sequence).

This rearrangement joins TRBV19 to TRBJ2-2, with 7 nucleotides matching TRBD2. Germline assignment: CDR1 LNHDA and CDR2 SQIVND (reference sequence). Trimming at V came to 4 bases and at J to 5 bases, leaving 4 bases not matched to a gene. The CDR3 is made up of 14 amino acids. The chain's CDR3 is CASSTTGGTGELFF. The CDR3 nucleotides read TGTGCCAGTAGTACCACCGGGGGGACCGGGGAGCTGTTTTTT. Full variable domain (rest looked up from reference TRBV19 and TRBJ2-2): DGGITQSPKYLFRKEGQNVTLSCEQNLNHDAMYWYRQDPGQGLRLIYYSQIVNDFQKGDIAEGYSVSREKKESFPLTVTSAQKNPTAFYLCASSTTGGTGELFFGEGSRLTVL.

This clonotype was seen more than once but under ten times. The rearrangement links TRBV2 to TRBJ1-5, with D uncertain. CDR3 length: 13 residues. Trimming took 7 bases from V and 9 from J, leaving 16 bases between them. Germline-derived CDR1 and CDR2 are SNHLY and FYNNEI. The CDR3 DNA reads TGTGCCAGCAAAGCGACGGAAGCTCGGCCCCAGCATTTT. This gives the protein CASKATEARPQHF.

This clonotype was observed a few times. The rearrangement joins TRBV7-8 to TRBJ1-1; D unresolved. This CDR3 region has 13 residues. The V end was cut by 5 bases, the J end by 7 bases, with 14 bases between. CDR1 SGHVS and CDR2 FQNEAQ come from the germline V gene. CDR3 loop: CASSLAGRSEAFF. As DNA, the CDR3 is TGTGCCAGCAGCCTGGCCGGGAGAAGTGAAGCTTTCTTT.

The V call is TRBV28, the J call TRBJ2-7; 7 bases align to TRBD1. The J segment lost 2 bases and the V segment lost 8 bases, leaving 15 bases of the junction unmatched. Germline-derived CDR1 and CDR2 are MDHEN and SYDVKM. The CDR3 length is 16 residues. The CDR3 DNA reads TGTGCCAGCCAAAGTTTGGGGGACAGTTCCGCCTACGAGCAGTACTTC. Translation: CASQSLGDSSAYEQYF. Looking up the rest from reference TRBV28 and TRBJ2-7 gives the full variable domain: DVKVTQSSRYLVKRTGEKVFLECVQDMDHENMFWYRQDPGLGLRLIYFSYDVKMKEKGDIPEGYSVSREKKERFSLILESASTNQTSMYLCASQSLGDSSAYEQYFGPGTRLTVT.

Ten or more counts support this clonotype. The rearrangement joins TRBV18 to TRBJ1-2; unclear D gene. This CDR3 contains 15 residues. The germline V and J ends were trimmed by 3 bases and 8 bases, with 19 bases remaining between them. CDR1 is KGHSH and CDR2 is LQKENI in the germline V gene. The chain's CDR3 is CASSPGAGGSVGYTF. DNA for the CDR3: TGTGCCAGCTCACCGGGCGCAGGTGGAAGCGTCGGCTACACCTTC.

This chain connects TRBV28 to TRBJ2-1, with a weak D call TRBD2 (6 bases). The ends were cut back, 5 bases at V and 7 bases at J, with 15 bases in the middle. Germline assignment: CDR1 MDHEN and CDR2 SYDVKM. This CDR3 contains 14 residues. The CDR3 region has the DNA TGTGCCAGCAGTGGTACAGCGGGCGAGAATGAGCAGTTCTTC. Encoded protein: CASSGTAGENEQFF.

This clonotype has just a few counts. The chain combines TRBV18 with TRBJ2-7, with D possibly matching TRBD2 (6 bases). Germline V gene data show CDR1 as KGHSH and CDR2 as LQKENI. V dropped 5 bases and J dropped 6 bases, with 11 bases sitting between them. The CDR3 sequence is 12 residues long. CDR3 residues: CASSSRDFEQYF. CDR3 sequence (DNA): TGTGCCAGCTCATCCCGGGACTTCGAGCAGTACTTC.

There are a few counts of this clonotype. The V gene is TRBV7-9, the J gene TRBJ1-6; TRBD1 matches at 8 bases. V shed 4 bases and J 10 bases; nucleotides not matched to a gene: 9. Germline V lookup: CDR1 SEHNR, CDR2 FQNEAQ (reference sequence). The CDR3 runs 15 residues. The CDR3 is CASSSRDRGWSPLHF. For the CDR3, the DNA is TGTGCCAGCAGCTCTCGAGACAGGGGTTGGTCACCCCTCCACTTT.

In its sample, this clonotype was seen many times. This sequence joins TRBV6-5 and TRBJ1-3; unclear D gene. The CDR3 totals 16 residues. Looked up from germline, CDR1 is MNHEY and CDR2 is SVGAGI. Between the trimmed V and J ends, which lost 0 bases and 0 bases, there was a span of 9 bases. The CDR3 reads CASSYSIGGSGNTIYF. The CDR3 DNA reads as TGTGCCAGCAGTTACTCGATTGGTGGCTCTGGAAACACCATATATTTT.

This clonotype was recorded many times. This chain links TRBV11-2 with TRBJ2-6; D is possibly TRBD1 or TRBD2 (5 bases each). This CDR3 comprises 14 residues. The V end lost 0 bases, the J end lost 17 bases, and 17 bases lay between the germline ends. The germline V gene encodes CDR1 SGHAT and CDR2 FQNNGV. The CDR3 loop reads CASSLDSGGTRMTF. The CDR3 coding sequence is TGTGCCAGCAGCTTAGATTCTGGGGGAACCCGTATGACTTTC.

The chain combines TRBV25-1 with TRBJ2-2, with D possibly being TRBD1 (5 bases). CDR1 and CDR2 (germline): MGHDK, SYGVNS. V was cut by 3 bases and J by 0 bases, with 14 bases left in between. This CDR3 has 17 residues. DNA for the CDR3: TGTGCCAGCAGTGAGCAGTTGGCCAGGGCGAACACCGGGGAGCTGTTTTTT. Amino acids: CASSEQLARANTGELFF.

A few counts support this clonotype. The rearrangement uses TRBV7-2 and TRBJ1-1, with D uncertain. V lost 4 bases and J lost 7, with 13 bases in between. This CDR3 spans 13 amino acids. From germline, CDR1 is SGHTA and CDR2 FQGNSA. CDR3 region: CASSSARTFEAFF. CDR3 in DNA: TGTGCCAGCAGCTCAGCTCGGACTTTTGAAGCTTTCTTT.

This clonotype occurred a few times. The V and J genes are TRBV7-9 and TRBJ2-3; D is perhaps TRBD1 (6 bases). Trimming took 1 base from V and 4 from J, leaving 12 bases between them. The CDR3 has 15 residues. Germline V gene data show CDR1 as SEHNR and CDR2 as FQNEAQ (reference sequence). DNA for the CDR3: TGTGCCAGCAGCTTAGTCAGGGCAGGGGCAGATACGCAGTATTTT. Translating it yields CASSLVRAGADTQYF. Supplemented by reference TRBV7-9 and TRBJ2-3, the full variable domain reads DTGVSQNPRHKITKRGQNVTFRCDPISEHNRLYWYRQTLGQGPEFLTYFQNEAQLEKSRLLSDRFSAERPKGSFSTLEIQRTEQGDSAMYLCASSLVRAGADTQYFGPGTRLTVL.

This clonotype appeared a few times. The V and J genes are TRBV12-3 or TRBV12-4 and TRBJ1-1; no reliable D call. The V gene lost 3 bases and the J gene lost 0 bases, with 5 bases spanning the gap. CDR3 size: 13 residues. CDR3 nucleotide sequence: TGTGCCAGCAGTTTTAAGATGAACACTGAAGCTTTCTTT. Its protein product is CASSFKMNTEAFF.

Here the CDR3 reads CASRTTGITTYGYTF. CDR3 nucleotide sequence: TGTGCCAGCAGGACAACAGGGATAACCACCTATGGCTACACCTTC. This chain connects TRBV28 to TRBJ1-2; TRBD1 might be the D (6 bases). Germline V gene data show CDR1 as MDHEN and CDR2 as SYDVKM. Between the trimmed V and J ends, which lost 6 bases and 4 bases, there was a span of 18 bases. CDR3 length: 15 amino acids.

There are many counts of this clonotype. The chain uses TRBV29-1 and TRBJ2-7, with TRBD1 matching over 11 bases. After removal of 5 bases from V and 7 bases from J, the junction contained 7 bases not matched to a gene. This CDR3 has 13 amino acids. Germline V gene lookup returns CDR1 SQVTM and CDR2 ANQGSEA. The CDR3 loop reads CSVSGQGAAEQYF. DNA for the CDR3: TGCAGCGTTTCCGGACAGGGGGCAGCGGAGCAGTACTTC.

The genes are TRBV20-1 and TRBJ2-7; D is perhaps TRBD1 or TRBD2 (5 bases each). Trimming stripped 3 bases from V and 2 bases from J, with 14 bases between. The CDR3 has 14 amino acids. Germline loops: CDR1 DFQATT, CDR2 SNEGSKA (reference sequence). In nucleotides, the CDR3 is TGCAGTGCTAGCCCCGGGACGGGCACCTACGAGCAGTACTTC. This translates into CSASPGTGTYEQYF.

There are many counts of this clonotype. The chain employs TRBV11-2 and TRBJ2-3, with 7 nucleotides matching TRBD2. Trimming cost V 1 base and J 0 bases; bases outside gene matches: 7. This CDR3 has 17 amino acids. Looked up from germline, CDR1 is SGHAT and CDR2 is FQNNGV. The chain's CDR3 is CASSLARGTPSTDTQYF. CDR3 sequence (DNA): TGTGCCAGCAGCTTAGCGCGGGGGACTCCTAGCACAGATACGCAGTATTTT.

This clonotype was picked up many times. The chain combines TRBV2 with TRBJ2-3, with 7 positions matching TRBD2. Per the germline V gene, CDR1 is SNHLY and CDR2 is FYNNEI. This CDR3 spans 15 amino acids. V lost 8 bases to trimming and J lost 0 bases; unmatched junction nucleotides: 8. As DNA, the CDR3 is TGTGCCAGCTCGTCTGCGGGGGTTAGCACAGATACGCAGTATTTT. This encodes CASSSAGVSTDTQYF.

This clonotype has only a few counts. The CDR3 DNA follows: TGTGCCAGCAGCTCGGGGACGGGGACGGGTACGCAGTATTTT. It encodes CASSSGTGTGTQYF. V and J are TRBV11-2 and TRBJ2-3; D assignment may be TRBD1 or TRBD2 (5 bases each). There are 14 residues in the CDR3. V gave up 4 bases and J gave up 8 bases, with 16 bases separating them. Looked up from germline, CDR1 is SGHAT and CDR2 is FQNNGV. The full variable domain, its missing parts supplied by reference TRBV11-2 and TRBJ2-3, is EAGVAQSPRYKIIEKRQSVAFWCNPISGHATLYWYQQILGQGPKLLIQFQNNGVVDDSQLPKDRFSAERLKGVDSTLKIQPAKLEDSAVYLCASSSGTGTGTQYFGPGTRLTVL.

This clonotype was recorded a few times. The CDR3 region has the DNA TGCAGTGCTAAACAAAACACAGATACGCAGTATTTT. Its protein is CSAKQNTDTQYF. The chain recombines TRBV20-1 with TRBJ2-3; D unresolved. This CDR3 spans 12 amino acids. V gave up 4 bases and J gave up 2 bases, with 7 bases separating them. Germline CDR1 and CDR2: DFQATT and SNEGSKA (reference sequence).

This chain links TRBV12-3 or TRBV12-4 with TRBJ2-2, with D perhaps TRBD1 (6 bases). V was shortened by 4 bases and J by 7 bases, with 19 bases between the two germline ends. This CDR3 spans 16 amino acids. CDR3 nucleotide sequence: TGTGCCAGCAGTTCTCAGGGGCGCCCCCAGAACGGGGAGCTGTTTTTT. Translating it yields CASSSQGRPQNGELFF.